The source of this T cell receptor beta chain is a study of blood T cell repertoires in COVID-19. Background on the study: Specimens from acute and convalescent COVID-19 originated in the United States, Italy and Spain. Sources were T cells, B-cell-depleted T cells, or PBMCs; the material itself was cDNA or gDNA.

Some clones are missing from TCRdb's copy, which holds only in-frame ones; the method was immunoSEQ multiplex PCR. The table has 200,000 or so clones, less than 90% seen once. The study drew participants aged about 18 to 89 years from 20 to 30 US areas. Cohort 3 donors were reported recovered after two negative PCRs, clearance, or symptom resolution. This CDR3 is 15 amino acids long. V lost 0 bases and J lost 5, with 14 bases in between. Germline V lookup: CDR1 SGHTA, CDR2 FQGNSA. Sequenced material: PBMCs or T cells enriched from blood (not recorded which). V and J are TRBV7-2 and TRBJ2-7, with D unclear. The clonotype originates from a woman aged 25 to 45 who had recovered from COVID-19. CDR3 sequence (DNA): TGTGCCAGCAGCTTAGCCCGGGTCTTACGAGACGAGCAGTACTTC. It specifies CASSLARVLRDEQYF.